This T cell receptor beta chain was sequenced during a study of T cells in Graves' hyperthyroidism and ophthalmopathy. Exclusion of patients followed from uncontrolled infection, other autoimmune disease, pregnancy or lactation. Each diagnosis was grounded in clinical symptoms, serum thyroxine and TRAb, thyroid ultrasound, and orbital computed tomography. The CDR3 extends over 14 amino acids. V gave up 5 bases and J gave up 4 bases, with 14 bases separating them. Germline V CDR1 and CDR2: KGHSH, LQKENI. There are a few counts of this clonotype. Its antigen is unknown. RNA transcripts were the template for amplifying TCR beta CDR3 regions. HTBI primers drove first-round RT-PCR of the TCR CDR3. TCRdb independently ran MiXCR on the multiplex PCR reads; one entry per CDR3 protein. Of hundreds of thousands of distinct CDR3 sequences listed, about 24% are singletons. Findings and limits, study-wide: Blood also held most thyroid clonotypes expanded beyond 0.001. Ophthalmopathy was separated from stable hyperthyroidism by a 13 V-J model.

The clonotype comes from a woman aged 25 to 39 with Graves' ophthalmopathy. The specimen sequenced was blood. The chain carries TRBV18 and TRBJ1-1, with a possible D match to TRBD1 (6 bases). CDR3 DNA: TGTGCCAGCTCAACTCAGGGAGGGGGCACTGAAGCTTTCTTT. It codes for CASSTQGGGTEAFF.